Below, 32 T cell receptor beta chains from the same sample are listed, as sequenced in a study of cytomegalovirus exposure and HLA in healthy donors. The PCR used 60 Vbeta and 13 Jbeta primers. This table comes from immunoSEQ multiplex PCR, and its TCRdb copy is limited to in-frame clones, with some not included. The data hold about 210,000 clones, with around 80% observed a single time. Source material: PBMCs. Source of these receptors: a middle-aged man in good health and CMV-seropositive.

The chain couples TRBV7-6 to TRBJ1-1, with D maybe TRBD1 (6 bases). Germline CDR1 SGHVS, CDR2 FNYEAQ. Trimming left V 4 bases short and J 1 base short, with 13 bases between. CDR3 length equals 15 residues. CDR3 sequence (DNA): TGTGCCAGCAGCTCGTTACAGGGCTGGAACACTGAAGCTTTCTTT. Protein product: CASSSLQGWNTEAFF.

Regarding this clone: Because the CDR3's place on the DNA is in doubt, the DNA is left out and the CDR3 is given as listed by TCRdb. V is TRBV7-9 and J is TRBJ1-1. CDR1 SEHNR and CDR2 FQNEAQ come from the germline V gene (reference sequence). Both ends counted, the CDR3 spans 18 residues. The CDR3 sequence: CASSLEVRFGGRNTEAFF.

This chain joins TRBV15 and TRBJ1-5; 10 bases fit TRBD1. V was pared by 5 bases and J by 7 bases, with 14 bases of the junction left unmatched. The CDR3 spans 17 residues. From germline, CDR1 is LNHNV and CDR2 YYDKDF (reference sequence). The CDR3 sequence is CATSEDFHPGQGQPQHF. The CDR3 DNA sequence: TGTGCCACCAGCGAAGATTTCCACCCGGGACAGGGGCAGCCCCAGCATTTT.

Here the CDR3 reads CASSLVGTSGYNEQFF. CDR3 in DNA: TGTGCCAGCAGCTTAGTTGGGACTAGCGGGTACAATGAGCAGTTCTTC. The chain uses TRBV7-2 and TRBJ2-1; TRBD2 matches at 12 bases. The V gene's germline CDR1 is SGHTA and CDR2 FQGNSA. With 1 base clipped from V and 4 bases from J, the junction kept 2 bases outside the gene matches. CDR3 length: 16 amino acids.

The chain's CDR3 is CASSSRLEKETQYF. Written as DNA, the CDR3 is TGTGCCAGCAGCTCCCGACTAGAGAAAGAGACCCAGTACTTC. The rearrangement joins TRBV7-9 to TRBJ2-5, with D possibly matching TRBD2 (6 bases). Germline CDR1 and CDR2: SEHNR and FQNEAQ (reference sequence). CDR3 length equals 14 residues. Trimming shortened V by 4 bases and J by 3 bases, and 12 bases separated the two germline ends. Looking up the rest from reference TRBV7-9 and TRBJ2-5 gives the full variable domain: DTGVSQNPRHKITKRGQNVTFRCDPISEHNRLYWYRQTLGQGPEFLTYFQNEAQLEKSRLLSDRFSAERPKGSFSTLEIQRTEQGDSAMYLCASSSRLEKETQYFGPGTRLLVL.

The chain couples TRBV27 to TRBJ1-2; D is possibly TRBD1 (6 bases). Looked up from germline, CDR1 is MNHEY and CDR2 is SMNVEV (reference sequence). CDR3 length equals 15 residues. Trimming took off 0 bases at V and 6 bases at J, with 14 bases between the two ends. Here the CDR3 DNA reads TGTGCCAGCAGTTTATCGTGGGACAAGTACCATGGCTACACCTTC. Amino acid sequence: CASSLSWDKYHGYTF.

The chain has TRBV2 and TRBJ2-1; weak D call: TRBD2 (6 bases). Trimming pared 6 bases from V and 1 base from J, leaving 10 bases between. Germline V gene sequence: CDR1 SNHLY, CDR2 FYNNEI. The CDR3 is 14 residues long. As DNA, the CDR3 is TGTGCCAGCAGCATTAGCGGATCCTACAATGAGCAGTTCTTC. This encodes CASSISGSYNEQFF. The full variable domain, in which reference TRBV2 and TRBJ2-1 provide the parts outside the CDR3, is EPEVTQTPSHQVTQMGQEVILRCVPISNHLYFYWYRQILGQKVEFLVSFYNNEISEKSEIFDDQFSVERPDGSNFTLKIRSTKLEDSAMYFCASSISGSYNEQFFGPGTRLTVL.

This rearrangement joins TRBV13 to TRBJ2-3; 10 bases are a match to TRBD2. This CDR3 is 16 amino acids long. Per germline, CDR1 PRHDT and CDR2 FYEKMQ (reference sequence). V was pared by 5 bases and J by 1 base, with 6 bases of the junction left unmatched. The CDR3 loop reads CASSPGTSVRTDTQYF. The CDR3 DNA reads as TGTGCCAGCAGCCCCGGGACTAGCGTACGCACAGATACGCAGTATTTT.

This clone showed up just once. The chain uses TRBV30 and TRBJ1-5; no clear D gene. The V and J ends lost 1 base and 3 bases respectively, with 10 bases between them. CDR1 is GTSNPN, CDR2 SVGIG, per germline (reference sequence). The CDR3 covers 14 residues. The CDR3: CAWSDSSLNQPQHF. In nucleotides, the CDR3 is TGTGCCTGGAGTGATAGCAGTCTCAATCAGCCCCAGCATTTT.

This clone was detected only a few times. This chain joins TRBV6-5 and TRBJ1-5; 9 positions match TRBD1. The CDR3 spans 15 residues. V trimming: 5 bases; J trimming: 1 base; junction bases outside the gene matches: 3. Germline V gives CDR1 MNHEY, CDR2 SVGAGI. The CDR3 DNA follows: TGTGCCAGCAGTCTGACAGGGGGAAGCAATCAGCCCCAGCATTTT. Its translation is CASSLTGGSNQPQHF.

The chain joins TRBV27 to TRBJ2-1; 9 nucleotides align to TRBD1. V was pared by 5 bases and J by 6 bases, with 11 bases of the junction left unmatched. In germline, CDR1 is MNHEY, CDR2 SMNVEV (reference sequence). This CDR3 region has 16 residues. The chain's CDR3 is CASSPRRGQGGNEQFF. The CDR3 DNA is TGTGCCAGCAGTCCTAGGAGGGGACAGGGAGGCAATGAGCAGTTCTTC.

The chain combines TRBV5-1 with TRBJ1-3; 9 positions match TRBD1. This CDR3 has 16 residues. The germline gives CDR1 SGHRS, CDR2 YFSETQ. The ends lost 4 bases at V and 4 bases at J; junction bases unmatched: 9. The CDR3 DNA reads as TGCGCCAGCAGCCTAACTGGGACAGGGCCCGGAAACACCATATATTTT. It encodes CASSLTGTGPGNTIYF. Supplemented by reference TRBV5-1 and TRBJ1-3, the full variable domain reads KAGVTQTPRYLIKTRGQQVTLSCSPISGHRSVSWYQQTPGQGLQFLFEYFSETQRNKGNFPGRFSGRQFSNSRSEMNVSTLELGDSALYLCASSLTGTGPGNTIYFGEGSWLTVV.

Here the CDR3 DNA reads TGCAGCGTTGAAGCCCCGGGACTTACAAGCTCCTACGAGCAGTACTTC. Encoded protein: CSVEAPGLTSSYEQYF. The chain has TRBV29-1 and TRBJ2-7, with a weak D call TRBD2 (6 bases). Trimming stripped 1 base from V and 0 bases from J, with 16 bases between. This CDR3 is built from 16 residues. Germline CDR1 is SQVTM and CDR2 is ANQGSEA.

The chain carries TRBV6-5 and TRBJ2-7, with a possible D match to TRBD2 (5 bases). Trimming took 0 bases from V and 2 from J, leaving 8 bases between them. CDR1 is MNHEY and CDR2 is SVGAGI in the germline V gene. CDR3 length: 14 residues. The CDR3 here is CASSYSVGAYEQYF. In DNA, the CDR3 is TGTGCCAGCAGTTACTCGGTCGGGGCCTACGAGCAGTACTTC.

The gene calls are TRBV6-6 and TRBJ1-5; possible D gene TRBD1, 6 bases. From germline, CDR1 is MNHNY and CDR2 SVGAGI (reference sequence). CDR3 length: 12 amino acids. V was clipped by 2 bases and J by 7 bases, with 6 bases between them. The CDR3 is CASSYQGQPQHF. The CDR3 DNA follows: TGTGCCAGCAGTTACCAGGGGCAGCCCCAGCATTTT.

The chain employs TRBV7-2 and TRBJ2-3; 12 bases agree with TRBD2. V shed 4 bases and J 3 bases; nucleotides not matched to a gene: 5. Germline lookup yields CDR1 SGHTA and CDR2 FQGNSA. The CDR3 covers 16 residues. Here the CDR3 reads CASSSPSGRATDTQYF. The CDR3, as DNA: TGTGCCAGCAGCTCGCCTAGCGGGAGGGCGACAGATACGCAGTATTTT.

J is TRBJ1-5 and V is TRBV10-1; D not resolved. Trimming stripped 3 bases from V and 7 bases from J, with 10 bases between. The germline CDR1 and CDR2 sequences are WNHNN and SYGVQD (reference sequence). The length of the CDR3 is 13 residues. This chain's CDR3 is CASSEVAGQPQHF. CDR3 DNA sequence: TGCGCCAGCAGTGAAGTGGCGGGGCAGCCCCAGCATTTT.

This chain connects TRBV6-5 to TRBJ1-1; 10 positions agree with TRBD1. V was clipped by 0 bases and J by 1 base; unmatched bases: 2. Per germline, CDR1 MNHEY and CDR2 SVGAGI. The CDR3 has 16 residues. The CDR3 region is CASSYSRTGGNTEAFF. The CDR3 DNA follows: TGTGCCAGCAGTTACTCTAGGACAGGGGGGAACACTGAAGCTTTCTTT.

The chain couples TRBV28 to TRBJ2-1, with D possibly TRBD2 on 6 matching bases. Germline V CDR1 and CDR2: MDHEN, SYDVKM. The ends were cut back, 1 base at V and 1 base at J, with 8 bases in the middle. The length of the CDR3 is 15 residues. CDR3 bases: TGTGCCAGCAGTTTATCAGGAGGGTCCTACAATGAGCAGTTCTTC. It yields the protein CASSLSGGSYNEQFF.

The V and J genes are TRBV5-6 and TRBJ2-5, with TRBD2 matching over 13 bases. The CDR3 is made up of 16 amino acids. Germline V gene sequence: CDR1 SGHDT, CDR2 YYEEEE. Trimming removed 5 bases from V and 5 bases from J; junction bases left unmatched: 9. CDR3: CASRVGLAGVYETQYF. For the CDR3, the DNA is TGTGCCAGCAGGGTTGGACTAGCGGGAGTTTACGAGACCCAGTACTTC.

CDR3 in DNA: TGTGCCAGCTCACCCGGGACATTTAGGAATGAGCAGTTCTTC. This sequence encodes CASSPGTFRNEQFF. The J gene is TRBJ2-1, the V gene TRBV18, with D maybe TRBD1 (6 bases). The CDR3 spans 14 residues. Trimming pared 3 bases from V and 7 bases from J, leaving 13 bases between. Germline lookup yields CDR1 KGHSH and CDR2 LQKENI.

The table lists this clone with a count of one. This chain joins TRBV28 and TRBJ2-3; 7 nucleotides align to TRBD2. Germline V gene lookup returns CDR1 MDHEN and CDR2 SYDVKM. There are 16 residues in the CDR3. Trimming took 2 bases from V and 7 from J; bases not matched to a gene: 12. CDR3 region: CASSLPERGGRYTQYF. DNA of the CDR3: TGTGCCAGCAGTTTACCGGAGAGGGGAGGGAGATATACGCAGTATTTT.

This clone is a singleton in its sample. The same CDR3 is also encoded by other DNA sequences in this sample. The chain couples TRBV18 to TRBJ1-2, with TRBD1 matching over 8 bases. The germline CDR1 and CDR2 sequences are KGHSH and LQKENI. The CDR3 covers 12 residues. Trimming at V came to 3 bases and at J to 6 bases, leaving 0 bases not matched to a gene. The CDR3 DNA is TGTGCCAGCTCACCGGACAGGGATGGCTACACCTTC. It codes for CASSPDRDGYTF. Looking up the rest from reference TRBV18 and TRBJ1-2 gives the full variable domain: NAGVMQNPRHLVRRRGQEARLRCSPMKGHSHVYWYRQLPEEGLKFMVYLQKENIIDESGMPKERFSAEFPKEGPSILRIQQVVRGDSAAYFCASSPDRDGYTFGSGTRLTVV.

This clone was counted only a few times. The chain couples TRBV19 to TRBJ1-2; 9 nucleotides line up with TRBD1. This CDR3 comprises 19 residues. Germline V CDR1 and CDR2: LNHDA, SQIVND (reference sequence). After removal of 5 bases from V and 4 bases from J, the junction contained 20 bases not matched to a gene. The CDR3 loop reads CASSATSGTGNPEGYGYTF. The CDR3, as DNA: TGTGCCAGTAGTGCCACCTCCGGGACAGGGAACCCAGAGGGCTATGGCTACACCTTC.

The V and J genes are TRBV27 and TRBJ2-7, with 7 positions matching TRBD2. The germline CDR1 and CDR2 sequences are MNHEY and SMNVEV (reference sequence). The V gene end was trimmed by 5 bases and the J gene end by 4 bases; junction bases not matched to a gene: 8. The CDR3 is made up of 14 amino acids. The CDR3 protein is CASSPEAGPYEQYV. Here the CDR3 DNA reads TGTGCCAGCAGTCCCGAAGCGGGGCCTTACGAGCAGTACGTC.

The rearrangement links TRBV29-1 to TRBJ2-3, with D perhaps matching TRBD2 (5 bases). CDR1 is SQVTM, CDR2 ANQGSEA, per germline. Between the trimmed V and J ends, which lost 3 bases and 1 base, there was a span of 8 bases. The CDR3 has 13 residues. In DNA form, the CDR3 reads TGCAGCGTTGACGAGGGCGGCACAGATACGCAGTATTTT. Protein: CSVDEGGTDTQYF.

This chain joins TRBV27 and TRBJ2-3; TRBD2 matches at 7 bases. This CDR3 has 14 amino acids. CDR1 MNHEY and CDR2 SMNVEV come from the germline V gene (reference sequence). V lost 6 bases to trimming and J lost 2 bases; unmatched junction nucleotides: 5. The CDR3 loop reads CASSPRDYTDTQYF. CDR3 nucleotide sequence: TGTGCCAGCAGCCCGCGGGACTACACAGATACGCAGTATTTT.

This clone was seen a single time. V usage is TRBV7-2 and J usage is TRBJ1-2, with TRBD1 matching over 10 bases. The CDR3 is 15 amino acids. Germline CDR1 is SGHTA and CDR2 is FQGNSA. V gave up 5 bases and J gave up 8 bases; unmatched junction bases: 11. CDR3 nucleotide sequence: TGTGCCAGCAGCCCCGGGCCGGACAGGGGGTTGGGCTACACCTTC. Protein sequence: CASSPGPDRGLGYTF.

The chain has TRBV7-7 and TRBJ2-3, with a possible D match to TRBD2 (6 bases). The CDR3 totals 15 residues. V was trimmed by 5 bases and J by 1 base, leaving 13 bases between them. The germline V gene has CDR1 SSHAT and CDR2 FNYEAQ (reference sequence). CDR3 sequence: CASSPAGGGTDTQYF. CDR3 sequence (DNA): TGTGCCAGCAGCCCCGCCGGCGGGGGCACAGATACGCAGTATTTT.

The chain links TRBV11-2 to TRBJ1-1, with TRBD1 as a possible D gene (5 bases). Germline V gene data show CDR1 as SGHAT and CDR2 as FQNNGV. V lost 4 bases, J lost 8 bases, and 14 bases lay in between. The CDR3 spans 13 residues. The CDR3 spells CASSYSTVLEAFF. In DNA, the CDR3 is TGTGCCAGCAGCTACTCGACAGTGCTAGAAGCTTTCTTT.

The J gene is TRBJ1-1, the V gene TRBV6-5; no reliable D call. The germline V and J ends were trimmed by 6 bases and 6 bases, with 20 bases remaining between them. CDR1 MNHEY and CDR2 SVGAGI come from the germline V gene. The CDR3 length is 15 residues. In DNA, the CDR3 is TGTGCCAGCAGCCTCCGAGGAGGTGGGAGCGCTGAAGCTTTCTTT. Translated, it gives CASSLRGGGSAEAFF.

This clone was recorded a few times. V gene TRBV6-1 combines with J gene TRBJ1-2, with D possibly being TRBD1 (6 bases). The CDR3 is 14 residues long. V lost 6 bases and J lost 2, with 13 bases in between. Germline V gene data show CDR1 as MNHNS and CDR2 as SASEGT. The CDR3 sequence: CASRVAGANYGYTF. CDR3 in DNA: TGTGCCAGCAGGGTGGCAGGGGCAAACTATGGCTACACCTTC.